This T cell receptor beta chain was sequenced for a study of chemoradiotherapy in HPV16-positive cancers. Study as a whole: Functional T-cell assays on a couple of HPV16-positive patients' cells defined candidate HPV-specific clones and common TCR motifs.

TCRdb keeps only in-frame clones here, not all; method: immunoSEQ multiplex PCR. The sample consists of under 70,000 clones, 90% of them appearing once. The TCR sequence derives from a human donor with HPV-associated anogenital cancer. The specimen comprised blood, sampled from a patient who underwent chemoradiotherapy.

The DNA of the CDR3 is TGTGCCAGCAGTCCGTCAGCGGGGCTATACAATGAGCAGTTCTTC. This sequence encodes CASSPSAGLYNEQFF. The V gene is TRBV2, the J gene TRBJ2-1; 7 bases are shared with TRBD2. The germline V gene encodes CDR1 SNHLY and CDR2 FYNNEI. This CDR3 is built from 15 residues. The ends lost 5 bases at V and 4 bases at J; junction bases unmatched: 8.